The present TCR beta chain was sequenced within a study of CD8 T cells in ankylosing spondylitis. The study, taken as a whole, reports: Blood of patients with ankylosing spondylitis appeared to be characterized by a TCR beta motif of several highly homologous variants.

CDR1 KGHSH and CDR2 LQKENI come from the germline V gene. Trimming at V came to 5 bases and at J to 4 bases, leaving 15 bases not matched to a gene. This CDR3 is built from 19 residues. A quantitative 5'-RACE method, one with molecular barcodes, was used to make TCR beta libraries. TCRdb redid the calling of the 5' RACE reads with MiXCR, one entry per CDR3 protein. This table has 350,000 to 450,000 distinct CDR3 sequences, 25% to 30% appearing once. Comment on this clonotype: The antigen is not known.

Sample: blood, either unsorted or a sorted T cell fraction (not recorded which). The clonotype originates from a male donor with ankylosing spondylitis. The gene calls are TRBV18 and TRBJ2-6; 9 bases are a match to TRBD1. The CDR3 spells CASSSRTGVPKAGANVLTF. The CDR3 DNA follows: TGTGCCAGCTCATCCCGGACAGGGGTCCCAAAGGCCGGGGCCAACGTCCTGACTTTC.